The text below deals with one T cell receptor (beta chain). This entry belongs to a study of blood T cell repertoires in COVID-19. Overall study context: Samples taken during acute and convalescent COVID-19 were collected in the United States, Italy and Spain. From T cells, B-cell-depleted T cells, or PBMCs came the material, which was cDNA or gDNA.

Trimming at V came to 3 bases and at J to 9 bases, leaving 10 bases not matched to a gene. Germline assignment: CDR1 SGHVS and CDR2 FQNEAQ. This CDR3 has 15 amino acids. Original processing methods: Estimation of nucleated cell counts relied on the amplification of reference gene primers. TCRdb's copy holds only in-frame clones and misses some; the assay was immunoSEQ multiplex PCR. V, J and clone size reflect that table, while D and trimming were determined from the DNA. The sample yields 65,000 to 85,000 clones, 79% seen once. The source material was peripheral blood. The V call is TRBV7-8, the J call TRBJ2-1; 8 positions match TRBD2. The TCR sequence derives from a woman aged 80 or older with active or convalescent COVID-19. CDR3 DNA sequence: TGTGCCAGCAGCTTCATTCTAGCGGGTAGGGGTGAGCAGTTCTTC. Translation: CASSFILAGRGEQFF.